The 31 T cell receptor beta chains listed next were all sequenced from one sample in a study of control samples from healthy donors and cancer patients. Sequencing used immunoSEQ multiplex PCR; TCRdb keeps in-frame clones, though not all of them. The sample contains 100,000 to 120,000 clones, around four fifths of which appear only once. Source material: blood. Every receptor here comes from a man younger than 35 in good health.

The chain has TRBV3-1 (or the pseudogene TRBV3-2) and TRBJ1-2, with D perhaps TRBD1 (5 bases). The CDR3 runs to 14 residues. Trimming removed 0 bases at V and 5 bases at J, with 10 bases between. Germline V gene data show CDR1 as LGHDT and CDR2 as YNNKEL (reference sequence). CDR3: CASSQEGGVYGYTF. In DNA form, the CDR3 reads TGTGCCAGCAGCCAAGAGGGAGGGGTTTATGGCTACACCTTC.

The CDR3 region has the DNA TGTGCCAGCAGAAAATCCCCGATCCGGACAGCTAATGAAAAACTGTTTTTT. This translates into CASRKSPIRTANEKLFF. The chain links TRBV11-2 to TRBJ1-4; weak D call: TRBD1 (6 bases). V was trimmed by 6 bases and J by 3 bases, leaving 20 bases between them. This CDR3 is 17 amino acids long. The germline CDR1 and CDR2 sequences are SGHAT and FQNNGV.

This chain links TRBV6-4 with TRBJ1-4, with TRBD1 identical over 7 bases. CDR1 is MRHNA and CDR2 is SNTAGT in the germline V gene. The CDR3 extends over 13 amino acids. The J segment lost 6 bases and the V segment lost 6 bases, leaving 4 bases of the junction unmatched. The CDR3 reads CASSRDRDEKLFF. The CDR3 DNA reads TGTGCCAGCAGCCGGGACAGAGATGAAAAACTGTTTTTT.

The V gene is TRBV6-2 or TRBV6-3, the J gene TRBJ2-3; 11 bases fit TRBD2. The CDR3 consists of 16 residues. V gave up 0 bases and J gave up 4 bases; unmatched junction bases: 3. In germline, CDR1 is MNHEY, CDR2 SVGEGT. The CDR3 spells CASSYSGLAASDTQYF. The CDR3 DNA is TGTGCCAGCAGTTACTCGGGACTAGCGGCTTCAGATACGCAGTATTTT.

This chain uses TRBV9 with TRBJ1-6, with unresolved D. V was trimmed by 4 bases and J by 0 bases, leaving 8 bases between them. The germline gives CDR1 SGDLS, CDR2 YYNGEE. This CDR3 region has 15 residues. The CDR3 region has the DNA TGTGCCAGCAGCACCTATTCCTCCTATAATTCACCCCTCCACTTT. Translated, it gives CASSTYSSYNSPLHF.

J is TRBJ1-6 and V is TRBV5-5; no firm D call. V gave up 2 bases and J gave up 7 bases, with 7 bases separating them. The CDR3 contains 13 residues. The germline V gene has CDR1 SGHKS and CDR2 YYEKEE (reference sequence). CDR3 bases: TGTGCCAGCAGCTTCGAGGGAAATTCACCCCTCCACTTT. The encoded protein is CASSFEGNSPLHF.

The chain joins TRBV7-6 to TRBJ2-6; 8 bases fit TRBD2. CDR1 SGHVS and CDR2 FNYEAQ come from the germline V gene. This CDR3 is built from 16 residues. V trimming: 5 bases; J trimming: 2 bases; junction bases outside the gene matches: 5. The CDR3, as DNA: TGTGCCAGCAGCCCCGGGGGGGGTACTGGGGCCAACGTCCTGACTTTC. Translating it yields CASSPGGGTGANVLTF.

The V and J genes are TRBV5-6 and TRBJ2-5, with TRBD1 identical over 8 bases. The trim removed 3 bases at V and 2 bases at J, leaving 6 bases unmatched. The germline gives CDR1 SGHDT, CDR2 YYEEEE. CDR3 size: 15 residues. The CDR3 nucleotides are TGTGCCAGCAGCTCAACGAGACAGGGGCAAGAGACCCAGTACTTC. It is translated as CASSSTRQGQETQYF.

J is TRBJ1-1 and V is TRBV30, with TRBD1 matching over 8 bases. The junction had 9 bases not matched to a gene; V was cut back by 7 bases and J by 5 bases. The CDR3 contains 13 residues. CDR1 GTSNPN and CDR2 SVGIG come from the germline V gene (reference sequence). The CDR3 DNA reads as TGTGCCTCGACACAACAGGGGGGGACTGAAGCTTTCTTT. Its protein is CASTQQGGTEAFF.

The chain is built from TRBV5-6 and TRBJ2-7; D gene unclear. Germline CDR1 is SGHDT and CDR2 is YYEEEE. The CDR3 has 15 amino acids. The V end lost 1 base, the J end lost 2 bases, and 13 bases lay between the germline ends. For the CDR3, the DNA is TGTGCCAGCAGCTTGTTTGAAACTATGACCTACGAGCAGTACTTC. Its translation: CASSLFETMTYEQYF.

The CDR3 here is CASSVLGLAGSYNEQFF. The CDR3 nucleotides are TGTGCCAGCAGTGTCCTCGGACTAGCGGGGAGTTACAATGAGCAGTTCTTC. The V call is TRBV9, the J call TRBJ2-1; TRBD2 matches at 12 bases. The ends lost 5 bases at V and 4 bases at J; junction bases unmatched: 10. This CDR3 spans 17 amino acids. The germline CDR1 and CDR2 sequences are SGDLS and YYNGEE.

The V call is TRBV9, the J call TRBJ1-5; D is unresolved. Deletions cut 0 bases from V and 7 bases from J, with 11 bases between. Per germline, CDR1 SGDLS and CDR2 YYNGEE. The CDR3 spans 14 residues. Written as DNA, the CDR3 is TGTGCCAGCAGCGTAGACGTCAGTGGGCAGCCCCAGCATTTT. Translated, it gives CASSVDVSGQPQHF.

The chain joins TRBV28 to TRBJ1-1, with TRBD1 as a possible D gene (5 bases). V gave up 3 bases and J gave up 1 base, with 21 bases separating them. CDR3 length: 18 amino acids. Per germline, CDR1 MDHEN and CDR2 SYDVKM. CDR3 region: CASSFTQSGGYRNTEAFF. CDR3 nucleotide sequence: TGTGCCAGCAGTTTTACCCAATCGGGGGGGTACAGGAACACTGAAGCTTTCTTT. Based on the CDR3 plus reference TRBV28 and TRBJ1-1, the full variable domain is DVKVTQSSRYLVKRTGEKVFLECVQDMDHENMFWYRQDPGLGLRLIYFSYDVKMKEKGDIPEGYSVSREKKERFSLILESASTNQTSMYLCASSFTQSGGYRNTEAFFGQGTRLTVV.

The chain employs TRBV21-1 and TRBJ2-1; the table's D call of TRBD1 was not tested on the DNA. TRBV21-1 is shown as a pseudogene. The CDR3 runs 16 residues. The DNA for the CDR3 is TGTGCCAGCAGAGGTCAAGGGGACAGCTCCTACAATGAGCAGTTCTTC. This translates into CASRGQGDSSYNEQFF.

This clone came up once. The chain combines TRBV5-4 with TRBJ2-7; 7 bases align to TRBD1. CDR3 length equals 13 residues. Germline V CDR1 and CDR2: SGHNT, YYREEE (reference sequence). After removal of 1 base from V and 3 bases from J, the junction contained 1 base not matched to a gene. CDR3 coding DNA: TGTGCCAGCAGCTTGAACAGGGGCTACGAGCAGTACTTC. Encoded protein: CASSLNRGYEQYF. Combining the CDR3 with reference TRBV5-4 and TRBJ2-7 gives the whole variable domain ETGVTQSPTHLIKTRGQQVTLRCSSQSGHNTVSWYQQALGQGPQFIFQYYREEENGRGNFPPRFSGLQFPNYSSELNVNALELDDSALYLCASSLNRGYEQYFGPGTRLTVT.

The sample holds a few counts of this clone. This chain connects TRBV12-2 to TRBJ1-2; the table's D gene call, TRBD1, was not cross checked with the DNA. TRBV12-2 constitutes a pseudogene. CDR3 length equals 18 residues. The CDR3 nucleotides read TGTGCAAGTCGCTTAGTTCCGAATATCGACAGGGCCAACTATGGCTACACCTTC. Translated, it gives CASRLVPNIDRANYGYTF.

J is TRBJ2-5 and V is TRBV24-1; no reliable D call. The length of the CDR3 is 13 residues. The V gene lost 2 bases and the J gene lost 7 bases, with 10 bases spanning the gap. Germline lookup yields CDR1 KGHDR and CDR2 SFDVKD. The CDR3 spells CATSDWSSGTQYF. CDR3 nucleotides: TGTGCCACCAGTGATTGGTCTTCGGGGACCCAGTACTTC.

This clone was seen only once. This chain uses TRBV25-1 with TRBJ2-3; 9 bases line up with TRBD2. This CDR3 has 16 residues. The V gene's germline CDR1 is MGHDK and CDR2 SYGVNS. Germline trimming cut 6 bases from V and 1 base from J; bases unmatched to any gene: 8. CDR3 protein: CASSGNASGGTDTQYF. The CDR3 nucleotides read TGTGCCAGCAGCGGGAATGCTAGCGGGGGCACAGATACGCAGTATTTT.

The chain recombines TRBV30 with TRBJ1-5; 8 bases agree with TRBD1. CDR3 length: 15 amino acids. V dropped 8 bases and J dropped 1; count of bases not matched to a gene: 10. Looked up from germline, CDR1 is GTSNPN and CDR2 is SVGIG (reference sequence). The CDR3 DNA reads TGTGCCGCGCAAAAGGACAGGGACAGCAATCAGCCCCAGCATTTT. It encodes CAAQKDRDSNQPQHF.

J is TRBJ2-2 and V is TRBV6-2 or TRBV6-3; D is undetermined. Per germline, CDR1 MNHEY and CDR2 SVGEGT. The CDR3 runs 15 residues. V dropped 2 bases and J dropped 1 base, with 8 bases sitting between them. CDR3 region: CASSYARENTGELFF. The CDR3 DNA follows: TGTGCCAGCAGTTACGCTCGTGAGAACACCGGGGAGCTGTTTTTT.

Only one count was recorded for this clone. For the CDR3, the DNA is TGTGCCAGCAGTCCCTCAGGGCGGGGAGGGGAAAAACTGTTTTTT. This codes for CASSPSGRGGEKLFF. The chain recombines TRBV6-6 with TRBJ1-4; TRBD1 is a possible D gene (5 bases). Germline V CDR1 and CDR2: MNHNY, SVGAGI (reference sequence). The CDR3 extends over 15 amino acids. V was pared by 5 bases and J by 8 bases, with 18 bases between.

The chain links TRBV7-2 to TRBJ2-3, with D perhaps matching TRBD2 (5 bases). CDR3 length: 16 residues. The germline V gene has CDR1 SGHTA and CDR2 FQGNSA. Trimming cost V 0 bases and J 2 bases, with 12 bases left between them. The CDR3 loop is CASSLAFGAVTDTQYF. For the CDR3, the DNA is TGTGCCAGCAGCTTAGCCTTCGGAGCGGTCACAGATACGCAGTATTTT.

The CDR3 DNA reads as TGCGCCAGCAGCTTCGGGACTAGGATATCAGATACGCAGTATTTT. This codes for CASSFGTRISDTQYF. The chain has TRBV5-1 and TRBJ2-3; 8 bases map to TRBD2. The V gene end was trimmed by 2 bases and the J gene end by 4 bases; junction bases not matched to a gene: 6. The CDR3 is made up of 15 amino acids. The V gene's germline CDR1 is SGHRS and CDR2 YFSETQ.

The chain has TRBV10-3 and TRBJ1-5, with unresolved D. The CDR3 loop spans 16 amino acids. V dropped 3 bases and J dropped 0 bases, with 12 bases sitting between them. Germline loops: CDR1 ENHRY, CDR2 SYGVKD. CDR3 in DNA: TGTGCCATCAGTGATTTATCGGGTCTTAGCAATCAGCCCCAGCATTTT. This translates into CAISDLSGLSNQPQHF.

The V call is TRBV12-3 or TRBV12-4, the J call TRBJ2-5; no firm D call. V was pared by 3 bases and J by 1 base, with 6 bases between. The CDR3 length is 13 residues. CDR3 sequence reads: CASSFSPQETQYF. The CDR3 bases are TGTGCCAGCAGTTTCTCCCCCCAAGAGACCCAGTACTTC.

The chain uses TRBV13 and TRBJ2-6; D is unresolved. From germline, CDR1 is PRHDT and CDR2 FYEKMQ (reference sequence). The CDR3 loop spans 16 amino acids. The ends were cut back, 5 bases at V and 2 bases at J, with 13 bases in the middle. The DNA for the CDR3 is TGTGCCAGCAGCGCCCGGGCCGCCACTGGGGCCAACGTCCTGACTTTC. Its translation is CASSARAATGANVLTF.

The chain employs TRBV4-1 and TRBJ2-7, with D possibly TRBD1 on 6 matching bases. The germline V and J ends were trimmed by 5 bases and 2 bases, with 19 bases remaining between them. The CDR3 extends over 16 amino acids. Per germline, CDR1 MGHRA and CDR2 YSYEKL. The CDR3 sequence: CASSVAQGFGTYEQYV. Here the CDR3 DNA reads TGCGCCAGCAGCGTCGCACAGGGATTTGGAACCTACGAGCAGTACGTC.

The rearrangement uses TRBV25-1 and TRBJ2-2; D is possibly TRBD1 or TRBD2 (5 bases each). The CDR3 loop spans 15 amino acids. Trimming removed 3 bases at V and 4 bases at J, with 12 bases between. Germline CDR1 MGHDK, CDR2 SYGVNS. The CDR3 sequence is CASSDPRGGTGELFF. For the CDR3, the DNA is TGTGCCAGCAGTGATCCGCGTGGGGGCACCGGGGAGCTGTTTTTT.

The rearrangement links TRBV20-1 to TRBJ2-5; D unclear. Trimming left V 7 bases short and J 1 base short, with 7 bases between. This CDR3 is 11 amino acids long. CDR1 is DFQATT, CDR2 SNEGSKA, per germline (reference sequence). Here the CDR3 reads CSGGSQETQYF. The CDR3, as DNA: TGCAGTGGTGGAAGCCAAGAGACCCAGTACTTC.

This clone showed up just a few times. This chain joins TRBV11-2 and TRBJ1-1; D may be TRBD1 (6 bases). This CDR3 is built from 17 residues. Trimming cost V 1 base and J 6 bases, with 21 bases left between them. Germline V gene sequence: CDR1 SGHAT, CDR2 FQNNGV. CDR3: CASSLGEGGPVRPEAFF. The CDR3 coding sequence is TGTGCCAGCAGCTTAGGGGAAGGGGGGCCAGTACGCCCTGAAGCTTTCTTT.

The chain's CDR3 is CASSQELGAQYF. The DNA of the CDR3 is TGTGCCAGCAGCCAAGAACTAGGGGCGCAGTATTTT. V and J are TRBV3-1 (or the pseudogene TRBV3-2) and TRBJ2-3, with D perhaps assigned TRBD1 or TRBD2 (5 bases each). This CDR3 contains 12 residues. Trimming shortened V by 0 bases and J by 10 bases, and 8 bases separated the two germline ends. Germline lookup yields CDR1 LGHDT and CDR2 YNNKEL (reference sequence).